This T cell receptor beta chain is from a study of blood T cells in healthy people across ages. Study as a whole: About one barcoded beta molecule per two T cells was the capture yield of template switching. The study, taken as a whole, reports: Estimates of diversity drawn from one million T cells were considered underestimates. TCR beta diversity per million T cells fell roughly linearly with age. Long-lived donors carried more naive CD4+ cells and greater diversity than aged donors.

Primed by a sample-barcoded 5' primer and a J-beta primer mix, a second PCR proceeded for roughly 7 to 12 cycles. TCRdb reprocessed the 5' RACE reads with MiXCR, giving one entry per CDR3 protein. The repertoire includes roughly 730,000 distinct CDR3 sequences, 45% to 70% of them detected once, and around 25% sits in the top ten. This clonotype was observed a few times. Its target is unknown. There are 13 residues in the CDR3. CDR1 is LGHDT, CDR2 YNNKEL, per germline (reference sequence). The V segment lost 1 base and the J segment 10 bases; nucleotides outside the gene matches: 7. The chain carries TRBV3-1 and TRBJ2-7; 7 bases fit TRBD2. The sequenced material came from blood. This TCR was recovered from a man aged 35-49 years in good health. The CDR3 DNA reads as TGTGCCAGCAGCCAAGGACTAGCTAACGCCCAGTACTTC. It yields the protein CASSQGLANAQYF.